The sequence of this T cell receptor (beta chain) was determined in a study of OX40 agonist ivuxolimab in advanced cancers. Broader study findings: The work left the antigen specificity of expanded peripheral T cells undetermined.

The assay was immunoSEQ multiplex PCR, and TCRdb's table has in-frame clones only and misses some. The repertoire holds 50,000 to 65,000 clones, with approximately 80% as singletons. About this clone: The antigen is unknown.

V gave up 7 bases and J gave up 3 bases, with 9 bases separating them. Per the germline V gene, CDR1 is MDHEN and CDR2 is SYDVKM. The CDR3 is 12 residues long. V and J are TRBV28 and TRBJ1-2; D gene uncertain. The sequence came from an adult with an advanced solid tumor such as melanoma, head and neck, liver or kidney cancer. Here the sequenced sample was CD4+ or CD8+ T cells sorted from blood, taken in a trial of the OX40 agonist ivuxolimab. The CDR3 here is CASISRDYGYTF. Here the CDR3 DNA reads TGTGCCAGCATATCCCGGGACTATGGCTACACCTTC.